The 7 T cell receptor beta chains below all came from one sample that was sequenced in a study of shared clonotypes between healthy human individuals. The repertoire was sequenced with immunoSEQ multiplex PCR; TCRdb's copy has only in-frame clones and lacks some. The sample contains around 1,000,000 clones, approximately 77% of which appear only once. Sequences were obtained from memory CD4+ T cells from PBMCs. Subset meaning: CD45RA-negative fraction. All receptors come from a man between 18 and 35 years old in good health. Some clones in this sample may be carry-over from other donors' samples.

The chain links TRBV5-1 to TRBJ2-1; D is perhaps TRBD2 (5 bases). V shed 4 bases and J shed 3 bases, with 11 bases lying between them. CDR1 SGHRS and CDR2 YFSETQ come from the germline V gene. The CDR3 loop spans 14 amino acids. As DNA, the CDR3 is TGCGCCAGCAGCCCCGGGATTCTCTACAATGAGCAGTTCTTC. This encodes CASSPGILYNEQFF. The full variable domain, rest sourced from reference TRBV5-1 and TRBJ2-1, is KAGVTQTPRYLIKTRGQQVTLSCSPISGHRSVSWYQQTPGQGLQFLFEYFSETQRNKGNFPGRFSGRQFSNSRSEMNVSTLELGDSALYLCASSPGILYNEQFFGPGTRLTVL.

With regard to this clone: A read error may explain this, as a much larger clone is one base away. The chain recombines TRBV6-6 with TRBJ2-7; D is uncertain. The length of the CDR3 is 12 residues. Germline V gene sequence: CDR1 MNHNY, CDR2 SVGAGI (reference sequence). Trimming removed 0 bases from V and 4 bases from J, with 4 bases in between. The CDR3 DNA is TGTGCCAGCAGTTACTCGATGTACGAGCAGTACTTC. The encoded protein is CASSYSMYEQYF.

The chain uses TRBV2 and TRBJ1-3; no firm D call. Trimming removed 5 bases at V and 1 base at J, with 27 bases between. Germline-derived CDR1 and CDR2 are SNHLY and FYNNEI. There are 20 residues in the CDR3. The CDR3 coding sequence is TGTGCCAGCAGTCGCCTTTTGGGTCGGATAACCCACGGTTCTGGAAACACCATATATTTT. Translated, it gives CASSRLLGRITHGSGNTIYF.

This clone was recorded at least ten times. The sample has other DNA sequences that encode this CDR3 too. The chain employs TRBV25-1 and TRBJ1-5; no clear D gene. V dropped 6 bases and J dropped 3 bases, with 12 bases sitting between them. Looked up from germline, CDR1 is MGHDK and CDR2 is SYGVNS. The CDR3 spans 14 residues. CDR3 protein: CASSGGPYNQPQHF. CDR3 bases: TGTGCCAGCAGCGGCGGACCCTACAATCAGCCCCAGCATTTT.

This chain uses TRBV11-3 with TRBJ2-3, with 7 bases aligning to TRBD1. This CDR3 comprises 15 residues. V gave up 4 bases and J gave up 0 bases; unmatched junction bases: 4. Germline CDR1 reads SGHNT; CDR2 reads YENEEA. The CDR3 loop is CASSSRQGSTDTQYF. DNA of the CDR3: TGTGCCAGCAGCTCTAGACAGGGCAGCACAGATACGCAGTATTTT.

Points on this clone: This CDR3 is also generated by other DNA sequences in the sample. The J gene is TRBJ1-1, the V gene TRBV27; D perhaps matches TRBD1 (6 bases). CDR1 MNHEY and CDR2 SMNVEV come from the germline V gene (reference sequence). The CDR3 sequence is 14 residues long. The V end was cut by 5 bases, the J end by 2 bases, with 12 bases between. The CDR3 region has the DNA TGTGCCAGCAGTCTTCAGGGGCTCAACACTGAAGCTTTCTTT. Protein: CASSLQGLNTEAFF.

This chain connects TRBV5-4 to TRBJ2-5; D is ambiguous. CDR3 length: 14 residues. Germline CDR1 SGHNT, CDR2 YYREEE (reference sequence). V lost 0 bases, J lost 4 bases, and 10 bases lay in between. The CDR3 DNA follows: TGTGCCAGCAGCTTGGGGCGGAGAGGAGAGACCCAGTACTTC. Amino acids: CASSLGRRGETQYF.